The 23 T cell receptor beta chains listed next were all sequenced from one sample in a study of blood T cell repertoires in COVID-19. Only in-frame clones appear in the TCRdb table, and some are missing; sequencing was by immunoSEQ multiplex PCR. The table has 120,000 or so clones, more than 75% seen once; the top ten hold more than 1.5%. Sequenced input: peripheral blood. The receptors shown here come from a human donor in a cohort sampled during active COVID-19.

This chain links TRBV6-2 or TRBV6-3 with TRBJ2-7, with D possibly being TRBD2 (5 bases). Trimming left V 2 bases short and J 6 bases short, with 11 bases between. The V gene's germline CDR1 is MNHEY and CDR2 SVGEGT. CDR3 size: 13 residues. This CDR3 is CASSYVAGLEQYF. The CDR3 nucleotides read TGTGCCAGCAGTTACGTTGCGGGCCTCGAGCAGTACTTC.

The V gene is TRBV11-2, the J gene TRBJ2-5, with unresolved D. Trimming removed 4 bases from V and 10 bases from J, with 13 bases in between. The V gene's germline CDR1 is SGHAT and CDR2 FQNNGV. The CDR3 is made up of 12 amino acids. The CDR3 here is CASSSSLPIQYF. DNA of the CDR3: TGTGCCAGCAGCTCGAGTTTACCGATCCAGTACTTC.

This clone was seen repeatedly, ten times or more. In the same sample, other DNA sequences code for this CDR3. This rearrangement joins TRBV4-1 to TRBJ2-7; tentative D call: TRBD2 (6 bases). The V gene's germline CDR1 is MGHRA and CDR2 YSYEKL. The ends were cut back, 1 base at V and 2 bases at J, with 9 bases in the middle. The length of the CDR3 is 14 residues. The CDR3 DNA sequence: TGCGCCAGCAGCCAAGTTGGCGGGGCCTACGAGCAGTACTTC. Translation: CASSQVGGAYEQYF.

This clone was detected only a few times. Other DNA sequences in this sample translate to the same CDR3. The V gene is TRBV4-1, the J gene TRBJ2-5; TRBD2 matches at 10 bases. The trim removed 1 base at V and 5 bases at J, leaving 4 bases unmatched. This CDR3 has 15 residues. Germline CDR1 MGHRA, CDR2 YSYEKL. The CDR3 DNA reads as TGCGCCAGCAGCCAAGTTGCTAGCGGGGGTGAGACCCAGTACTTC. Protein product: CASSQVASGGETQYF.

The rearrangement joins TRBV3-1 (or the pseudogene TRBV3-2) to TRBJ2-7; weak D call: TRBD1 (6 bases). CDR3 length: 13 amino acids. Germline CDR1 reads LGHDT; CDR2 reads YNNKEL (reference sequence). Trimming pared 3 bases from V and 2 bases from J, leaving 8 bases between. The chain's CDR3 is CASSHTGTYEQYF. Here the CDR3 DNA reads TGTGCCAGCAGCCATACAGGGACCTACGAGCAGTACTTC.

This chain links TRBV6-2 or TRBV6-3 with TRBJ2-7; D call uncertain. CDR1 is MNHEY and CDR2 is SVGEGT in the germline V gene. V gave up 5 bases and J gave up 1 base, with 9 bases separating them. This CDR3 is built from 13 residues. For the CDR3, the DNA is TGTGCCAGCAGTCACCGCCGGTCCTACGAGCAGTACTTC. This sequence encodes CASSHRRSYEQYF.

The J gene is TRBJ1-6, the V gene TRBV6-5; 8 bases fit TRBD1. V lost 6 bases and J lost 6; bases outside the gene matches: 7. This CDR3 has 15 residues. The germline V gene has CDR1 MNHEY and CDR2 SVGAGI. CDR3 sequence (DNA): TGTGCCAGCAGATGGACAGGGAATCGTAATTCACCCCTCCACTTT. Protein product: CASRWTGNRNSPLHF.

This rearrangement joins TRBV28 to TRBJ2-1; D not resolved. CDR1 is MDHEN, CDR2 SYDVKM, per germline. V was trimmed by 3 bases and J by 3 bases, leaving 12 bases between them. The CDR3 sequence is 15 residues long. CDR3 loop: CASSFGVGYYNEQFF. In DNA, the CDR3 is TGTGCCAGCAGTTTCGGAGTCGGGTACTACAATGAGCAGTTCTTC.

This clone showed up just a few times. The rearrangement joins TRBV6-4 to TRBJ1-1; D ambiguous. CDR3 length equals 14 residues. V was clipped by 2 bases and J by 5 bases, with 12 bases between them. From germline, CDR1 is MRHNA and CDR2 SNTAGT. The CDR3 reads CASSDAADSTEAFF. The CDR3 DNA reads as TGTGCCAGCAGTGACGCGGCTGATAGTACTGAAGCTTTCTTT.

This clone was seen once. This chain links TRBV10-3 with TRBJ2-7; 9 bases line up with TRBD2. The CDR3 spans 13 residues. Per the germline V gene, CDR1 is ENHRY and CDR2 is SYGVKD. Unmatched junction bases numbered 7, after V lost 8 bases and J lost 5 bases. The CDR3 here is CAIGRSSGDEQYF. CDR3 nucleotides: TGTGCCATCGGTCGGTCTAGCGGGGACGAGCAGTACTTC.

The V gene is TRBV7-6, the J gene TRBJ1-2, with 9 nucleotides matching TRBD1. The CDR3 has 16 amino acids. With 5 bases clipped from V and 4 bases from J, the junction kept 11 bases outside the gene matches. Looked up from germline, CDR1 is SGHVS and CDR2 is FNYEAQ. The CDR3 DNA reads TGTGCCAGCAGCCCCCAGGACAGGGGACTATCCTATGGCTACACCTTC. Translated: CASSPQDRGLSYGYTF. Using reference TRBV7-6 and TRBJ1-2 for the parts outside the CDR3, the full variable domain is GAGVSQSPRYKVTKRGQDVALRCDPISGHVSLYWYRQALGQGPEFLTYFNYEAQQDKSGLPNDRFSAERPEGSISTLTIQRTEQRDSAMYRCASSPQDRGLSYGYTFGSGTRLTVV.

This chain uses TRBV25-1 with TRBJ2-1, with D possibly matching TRBD1 (6 bases). CDR1 is MGHDK and CDR2 is SYGVNS in the germline V gene. V gave up 3 bases and J gave up 2 bases, with 11 bases separating them. The CDR3 loop spans 15 amino acids. The CDR3 loop is CASSDPTGPYNEQFF. The CDR3 DNA follows: TGTGCCAGCAGTGATCCTACAGGGCCCTACAATGAGCAGTTCTTC.

V gene TRBV28 combines with J gene TRBJ1-4; 10 bases map to TRBD1. Germline V lookup: CDR1 MDHEN, CDR2 SYDVKM. This CDR3 is built from 16 residues. V lost 5 bases, J lost 2 bases, and 5 bases stayed unmatched. The CDR3 DNA is TGTGCCAGCAGTGCCCGACAGGGGGCTACTAATGAAAAACTGTTTTTT. Translated: CASSARQGATNEKLFF.

CDR3: CASSNTVNTEAFF. The CDR3, as DNA: TGTGCCAGCAGCAATACAGTGAACACTGAAGCTTTCTTT. The chain combines TRBV21-1 with TRBJ1-1; TRBD1, as called in the table, went unchecked against the DNA. TRBV21-1 is assigned pseudogene status. This CDR3 contains 13 residues.

V is TRBV19 and J is TRBJ2-4; a weak D match, TRBD2 (5 bases). Between the trimmed V and J ends, which lost 5 bases and 8 bases, there was a span of 13 bases. The V gene's germline CDR1 is LNHDA and CDR2 SQIVND (reference sequence). This CDR3 has 13 residues. The CDR3 is CASSPPGIDIQYF. CDR3 nucleotides: TGTGCCAGTAGTCCCCCGGGGATCGACATTCAGTACTTC.

This clone came up a few times. The V call is TRBV5-1, the J call TRBJ2-5, with 7 bases lining up with TRBD1. J gave up 1 base and V 4 bases, and 7 bases lay outside the gene matches. The CDR3 runs 15 residues. The germline CDR1 and CDR2 sequences are SGHRS and YFSETQ. CDR3 protein: CASSTDRAFQETQYF. The CDR3 nucleotides are TGCGCCAGCAGCACCGACAGGGCCTTCCAAGAGACCCAGTACTTC.

In nucleotides, the CDR3 is TGCGCCAGCAGTCAAGCCGGGACAGGGAACAATCAGCCCCAGCATTTT. Protein product: CASSQAGTGNNQPQHF. V usage is TRBV23-1 and J usage is TRBJ1-5, with TRBD1 matching 9 bases. TRBV23-1 has ORF status, its function being uncertain. The V segment lost 2 bases and the J segment 3 bases; nucleotides outside the gene matches: 5. This CDR3 contains 16 residues.

V gene TRBV5-1 combines with J gene TRBJ1-4; possibly TRBD1 for D (5 bases). Germline values: CDR1 SGHRS, CDR2 YFSETQ. The CDR3 totals 14 residues. Trimming removed 2 bases at V and 5 bases at J, with 10 bases between. CDR3: CASSLRGENEKLFF. CDR3 bases: TGCGCCAGCAGCTTACGGGGGGAGAATGAAAAACTGTTTTTT.

This clone was counted a single time. This chain uses TRBV23-1 with TRBJ2-2, with D possibly matching TRBD2 (5 bases). TRBV23-1 is an ORF, and what it does is uncertain. The CDR3 runs to 18 residues. V dropped 4 bases and J dropped 4 bases, with 22 bases sitting between them. As DNA, the CDR3 is TGCGCCAGCAGTCGTACTTCCGGGCCAGCTGCGGGCACCGGGGAGCTGTTTTTT. Translating gives CASSRTSGPAAGTGELFF.

The chain is built from TRBV5-4 and TRBJ1-4, with D possibly being TRBD1 (6 bases). Germline CDR1 is SGHNT and CDR2 is YYREEE (reference sequence). The ends were cut back, 3 bases at V and 8 bases at J, with 20 bases in the middle. CDR3 size: 16 residues. CDR3 nucleotides: TGTGCCAGCAGCTCGACAGGTGGGGTGGAAGGGGAAAAACTGTTTTTT. Translation gives CASSSTGGVEGEKLFF.

The chain has TRBV5-6 and TRBJ1-1; weak D call: TRBD1 (5 bases). This CDR3 contains 14 residues. Germline lookup yields CDR1 SGHDT and CDR2 YYEEEE. The germline V and J ends were trimmed by 1 base and 1 base, with 8 bases remaining between them. Here the CDR3 reads CASSLYRRNTEAFF. CDR3 nucleotide sequence: TGTGCCAGCAGCTTGTACAGGCGGAACACTGAAGCTTTCTTT.

The CDR3 DNA is TGTGCCAGCAGTTTAATTCAGTCGCCTGAGCAGTACTTC. Translated, it gives CASSLIQSPEQYF. The chain uses TRBV28 and TRBJ2-7; no firm D call. The V and J ends lost 2 bases and 7 bases respectively, with 12 bases between them. The CDR3 has 13 amino acids. The germline V gene has CDR1 MDHEN and CDR2 SYDVKM.

This chain connects TRBV5-1 to TRBJ1-2, with TRBD1 matching over 7 bases. V shed 4 bases and J 4 bases; nucleotides not matched to a gene: 13. Per the germline V gene, CDR1 is SGHRS and CDR2 is YFSETQ. The CDR3 length is 16 residues. The CDR3 sequence: CASSERPSGTVYGYTF. Here the CDR3 DNA reads TGCGCCAGCAGCGAAAGACCTTCCGGGACAGTCTATGGCTACACCTTC.